This T cell receptor (beta chain) was sequenced during a study of blood T cell repertoires in COVID-19. Background on the study: Material from acute and convalescent COVID-19 was sourced from the United States, Italy and Spain.

Individuals aged about 18 to 90 years were recruited from about two dozen US areas. Assignment of participants to cohorts was predicated upon participant-reported clinical history. The authors' processing: Amplification from reference gene primers served as the basis for estimated nucleated cell counts. The assay was immunoSEQ multiplex PCR, and TCRdb's table has in-frame clones only and misses some. V and J calls and clone size are given by that table; D and trimming were obtained from the DNA. This table has roughly 240,000 clones, approximately 90% appearing once. Germline CDR1 and CDR2: SGHDT and YYEEEE. The germline V and J ends were trimmed by 1 base and 7 bases, with 9 bases remaining between them. This CDR3 has 14 amino acids.

The TCR was taken from a man in his fifties who had been exposed to COVID-19. The sample was PBMCs or T cells enriched from blood (not recorded which). The chain uses TRBV5-6 and TRBJ1-6; D is possibly TRBD1 (5 bases). The CDR3 DNA is TGTGCCAGCAGCTTGCGACAGTTGAATTCACCCCTCCACTTT. Its translation: CASSLRQLNSPLHF. Complete variable domain (other parts from reference TRBV5-6 and TRBJ1-6): DAGVTQSPTHLIKTRGQQVTLRCSPKSGHDTVSWYQQALGQGPQFIFQYYEEEERQRGNFPDRFSGHQFPNYSSELNVNALLLGDSALYLCASSLRQLNSPLHFGNGTRLTVT.